The clone carrying this T cell receptor beta chain was found a few times. Its antigen is not known. The sample belongs to a study of T-cell memory formation after mild COVID-19. Whole-study results and caveats: From day 15 to 85, contracting clones were balanced between CD4 and CD8, whereas later expanders leaned toward CD4+. Researchers found some responding clones in pre-infection memory, a sign that cross-reactive memory joined.

A 5'RACE reaction primed in the constant segment made cDNA libraries of TCR alpha and TCR beta, and these carried sample barcodes and UMIs. Each CDR3 protein is one row after TCRdb ran MiXCR on the 5' RACE reads. This sample has about 260,000 distinct CDR3 sequences; approximately 15% occur once, and the top ten carry around a fifth. The TCR was taken from a man younger than 35 who had mild COVID-19 (a few samples of this study predate the infection). Cell type and time point are not known. Sequences were obtained from PBMCs or a T cell subset sorted from them (not recorded which).

As DNA, the CDR3 is TGCGCCAGCAGCTCACAGGGCACGAACACTGAAGCTTTCTTT. This encodes CASSSQGTNTEAFF. V gene TRBV5-1 combines with J gene TRBJ1-1; D is perhaps TRBD1 (6 bases). The CDR3 spans 14 residues. V lost 3 bases to trimming and J lost 1 base, with 10 bases between them. Germline V gene sequence: CDR1 SGHRS, CDR2 YFSETQ.